This TCR beta chain derives from a study of response to subunit inactivated influenza vaccine. Study results and caveats: The authors offered the suggestion that each seasonal influenza vaccination recruits few new T cells.

The CDR3 is made up of 12 amino acids. CDR1 MNHNS and CDR2 SASEGT come from the germline V gene. Using its own MiXCR run on the RT-PCR reads, TCRdb lists one record per CDR3 protein. The data contain over 450,000 distinct CDR3 sequences, under 15% of them seen just once; the ten biggest clones take up 13%. This clonotype was observed a few times. Its antigen is unknown. At one of its ends the junction is not consistent with the germline gene, which may arise from a read error. The clonotype was recovered from a man between 45 and 60 years old who received an inactivated influenza vaccine. J is TRBJ2-7 and V is TRBV6-1; maybe TRBD1 (6 bases). The source material was PBMCs from blood, sampled more than 35 days after vaccination. The CDR3 is CASREGGYEQYF. In DNA, the CDR3 is TGTGCCAGCAGGGAAGGGGGTTACGAGCAGTACTTC.